This T cell receptor beta chain was recorded in a study of T cell responses to AZD1222 COVID-19 vaccine. The junction had 21 bases not matched to a gene; V was cut back by 10 bases and J by 2 bases. Germline V gene sequence: CDR1 ENHRY, CDR2 SYGVKD. CDR3 length: 18 amino acids. Profiled with immunoSEQ multiplex PCR; TCRdb holds only in-frame clones, not every one. The sample has some 90,000 clones; around nine tenths are singletons. Sequences were derived from peripheral blood, sampled on day 0 of AZD1222 vaccination. This clonotype was sampled from an adult in good health. The rearrangement uses TRBV10-3 and TRBJ2-7; TRBD2 matches at 9 bases. In DNA form, the CDR3 reads TGTGCCACCCGACCGACGACTAGCGGACCCTATTCTACCTACGAGCAGTACTTC. This translates into CATRPTTSGPYSTYEQYF.